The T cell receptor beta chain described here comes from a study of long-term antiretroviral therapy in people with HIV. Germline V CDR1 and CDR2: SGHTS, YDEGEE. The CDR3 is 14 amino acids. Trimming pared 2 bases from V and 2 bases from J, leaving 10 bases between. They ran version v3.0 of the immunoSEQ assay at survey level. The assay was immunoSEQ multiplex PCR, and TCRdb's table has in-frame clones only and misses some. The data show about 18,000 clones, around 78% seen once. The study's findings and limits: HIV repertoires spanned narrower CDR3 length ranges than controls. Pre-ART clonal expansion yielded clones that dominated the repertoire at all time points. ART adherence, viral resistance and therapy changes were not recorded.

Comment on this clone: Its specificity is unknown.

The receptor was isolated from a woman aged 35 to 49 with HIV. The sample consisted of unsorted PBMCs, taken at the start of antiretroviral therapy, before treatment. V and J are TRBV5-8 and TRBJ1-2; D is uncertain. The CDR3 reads CASSFGSGNYGYTF. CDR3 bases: TGTGCCAGCAGCTTTGGGAGCGGGAACTATGGCTACACCTTC.